This T cell receptor (beta chain) was retrieved from a study of blood T cell repertoires in COVID-19. Across the whole study: Specimens from acute and convalescent COVID-19 originated in the United States, Italy and Spain. Sources were T cells, B-cell-depleted T cells, or PBMCs; the material itself was cDNA or gDNA.

Original handling: Reference gene primer amplification yielded estimated nucleated cell counts. Sequenced by immunoSEQ multiplex PCR; TCRdb stores in-frame clones only, minus some. V and J calls and clone size are as listed in that table; D and trimming were resolved from the DNA. The table records more than 150,000 clones, around 80% of them present only once. The sequencing input was peripheral blood. The sequence came from a man aged 55 to 69 with acute or convalescent COVID-19.

CDR3: CASSPGTSGSADTQYF. The CDR3 DNA is TGTGCCAGCAGCCCCGGGACTAGCGGGAGTGCAGATACGCAGTATTTT. V is TRBV11-2 and J is TRBJ2-3, with 14 bases identical to TRBD2. The ends lost 5 bases at V and 4 bases at J; junction bases unmatched: 5. Germline-derived CDR1 and CDR2 are SGHAT and FQNNGV. This CDR3 has 16 amino acids.